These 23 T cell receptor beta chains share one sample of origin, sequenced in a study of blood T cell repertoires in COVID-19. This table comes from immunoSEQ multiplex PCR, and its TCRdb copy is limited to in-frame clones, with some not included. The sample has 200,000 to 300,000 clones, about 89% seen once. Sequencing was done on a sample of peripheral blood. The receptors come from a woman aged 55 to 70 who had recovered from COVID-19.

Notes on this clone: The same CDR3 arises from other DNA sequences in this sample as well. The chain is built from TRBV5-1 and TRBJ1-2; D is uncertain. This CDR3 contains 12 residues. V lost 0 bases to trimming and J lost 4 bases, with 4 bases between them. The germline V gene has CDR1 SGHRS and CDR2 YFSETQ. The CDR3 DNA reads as TGCGCCAGCAGCTTGGCCGGCTATGGCTACACCTTC. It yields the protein CASSLAGYGYTF. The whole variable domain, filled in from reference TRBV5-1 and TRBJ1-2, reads KAGVTQTPRYLIKTRGQQVTLSCSPISGHRSVSWYQQTPGQGLQFLFEYFSETQRNKGNFPGRFSGRQFSNSRSEMNVSTLELGDSALYLCASSLAGYGYTFGSGTRLTVV.

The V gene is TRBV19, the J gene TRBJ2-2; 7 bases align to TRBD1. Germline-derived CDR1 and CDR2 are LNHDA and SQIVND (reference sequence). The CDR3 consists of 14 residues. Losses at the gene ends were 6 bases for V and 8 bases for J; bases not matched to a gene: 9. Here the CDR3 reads CASRRNRGLGELFF. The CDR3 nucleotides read TGTGCCAGTAGGAGAAACAGGGGTCTGGGGGAGCTGTTTTTT.

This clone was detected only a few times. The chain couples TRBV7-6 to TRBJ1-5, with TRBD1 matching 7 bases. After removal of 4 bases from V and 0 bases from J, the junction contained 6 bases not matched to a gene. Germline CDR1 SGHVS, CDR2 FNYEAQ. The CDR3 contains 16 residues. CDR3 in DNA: TGTGCCAGCAGCTCAGGGGGTTTTAATAGCAATCAGCCCCAGCATTTT. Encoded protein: CASSSGGFNSNQPQHF.

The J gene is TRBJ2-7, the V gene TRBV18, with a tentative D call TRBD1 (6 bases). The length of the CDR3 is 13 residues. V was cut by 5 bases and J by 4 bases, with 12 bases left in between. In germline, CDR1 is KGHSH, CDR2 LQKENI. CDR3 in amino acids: CASSLDREYEQYF. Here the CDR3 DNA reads TGTGCCAGCTCATTGGACAGAGAGTACGAGCAGTACTTC.

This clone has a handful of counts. CDR3 amino acids: CASSSPSGGTGELFF. In DNA, the CDR3 is TGTGCCAGCAGTTCGCCCTCAGGAGGCACCGGGGAGCTGTTTTTT. This chain joins TRBV28 and TRBJ2-2; D may be TRBD2 (5 bases). CDR1 and CDR2 (germline): MDHEN, SYDVKM. The germline V and J ends were trimmed by 4 bases and 4 bases, with 13 bases remaining between them. The CDR3 sequence is 15 residues long.

The CDR3 DNA reads TGCGCCAGCAGCCCATTGCCCGGGACTAGCGGGGGGGCGGAGACCCAGTACTTC. Translation: CASSPLPGTSGGAETQYF. This sequence joins TRBV5-1 and TRBJ2-5; TRBD2 agrees at 16 bases. The germline gives CDR1 SGHRS, CDR2 YFSETQ. The V gene end was trimmed by 4 bases and the J gene end by 5 bases; junction bases not matched to a gene: 11. The CDR3 totals 18 residues. The variable domain in full, with the rest retrieved from reference TRBV5-1 and TRBJ2-5, is KAGVTQTPRYLIKTRGQQVTLSCSPISGHRSVSWYQQTPGQGLQFLFEYFSETQRNKGNFPGRFSGRQFSNSRSEMNVSTLELGDSALYLCASSPLPGTSGGAETQYFGPGTRLLVL.

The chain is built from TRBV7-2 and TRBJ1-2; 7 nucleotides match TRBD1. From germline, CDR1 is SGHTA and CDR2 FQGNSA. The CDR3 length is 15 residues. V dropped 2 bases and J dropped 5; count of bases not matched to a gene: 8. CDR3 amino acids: CASSLRGQGGYGYTF. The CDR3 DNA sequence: TGTGCCAGCAGCTTAAGGGGGCAGGGAGGTTATGGCTACACCTTC.

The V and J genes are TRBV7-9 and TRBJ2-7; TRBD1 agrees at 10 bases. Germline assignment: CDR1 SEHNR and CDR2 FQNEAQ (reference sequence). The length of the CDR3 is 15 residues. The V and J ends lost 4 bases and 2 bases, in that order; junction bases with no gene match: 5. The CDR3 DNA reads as TGTGCCAGCAGCTCCGGGACAGGGGTTACCTACGAGCAGTACTTC. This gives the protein CASSSGTGVTYEQYF. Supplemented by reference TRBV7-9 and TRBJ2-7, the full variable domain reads DTGVSQNPRHKITKRGQNVTFRCDPISEHNRLYWYRQTLGQGPEFLTYFQNEAQLEKSRLLSDRFSAERPKGSFSTLEIQRTEQGDSAMYLCASSSGTGVTYEQYFGPGTRLTVT.

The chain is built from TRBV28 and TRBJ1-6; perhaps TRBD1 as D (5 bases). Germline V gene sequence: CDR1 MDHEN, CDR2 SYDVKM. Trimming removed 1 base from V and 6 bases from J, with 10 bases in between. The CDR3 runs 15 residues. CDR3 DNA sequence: TGTGCCAGCAGTTTATTAGCAGGGTTTAATTCACCCCTCCACTTT. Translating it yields CASSLLAGFNSPLHF.

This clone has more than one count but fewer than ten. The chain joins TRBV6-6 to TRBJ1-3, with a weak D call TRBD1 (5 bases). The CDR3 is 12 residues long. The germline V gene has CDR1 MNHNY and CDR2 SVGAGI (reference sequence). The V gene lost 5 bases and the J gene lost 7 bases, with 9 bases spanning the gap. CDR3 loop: CASSGRVNTIYF. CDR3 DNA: TGTGCCAGCAGTGGCAGGGTGAACACCATATATTTT.

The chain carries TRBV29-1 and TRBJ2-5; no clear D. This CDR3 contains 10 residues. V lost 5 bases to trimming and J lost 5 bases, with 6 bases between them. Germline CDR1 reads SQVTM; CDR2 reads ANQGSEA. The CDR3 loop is CSVLEETQYF. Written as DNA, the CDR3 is TGCAGCGTTTTGGAGGAGACCCAGTACTTC.

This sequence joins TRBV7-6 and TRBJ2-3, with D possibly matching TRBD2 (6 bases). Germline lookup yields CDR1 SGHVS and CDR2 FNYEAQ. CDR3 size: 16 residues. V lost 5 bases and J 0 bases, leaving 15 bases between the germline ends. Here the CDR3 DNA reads TGTGCCAGCAGCCCCTCCGGGGGTCGGAGCACAGATACGCAGTATTTT. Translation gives CASSPSGGRSTDTQYF.

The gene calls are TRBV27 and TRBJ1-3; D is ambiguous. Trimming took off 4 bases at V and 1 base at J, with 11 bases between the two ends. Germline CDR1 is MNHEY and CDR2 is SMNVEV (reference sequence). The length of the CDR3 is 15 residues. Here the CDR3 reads CASSSGVPSGNTIYF. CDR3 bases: TGTGCCAGCAGTTCCGGTGTCCCGTCTGGAAACACCATATATTTT.

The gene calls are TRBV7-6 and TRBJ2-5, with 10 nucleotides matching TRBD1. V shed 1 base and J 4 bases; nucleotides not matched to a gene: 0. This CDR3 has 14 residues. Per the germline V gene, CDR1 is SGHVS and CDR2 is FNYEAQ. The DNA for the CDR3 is TGTGCCAGCAGCTTAGGGACAGGGGGAGAGACCCAGTACTTC. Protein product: CASSLGTGGETQYF. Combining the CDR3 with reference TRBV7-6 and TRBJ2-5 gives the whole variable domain GAGVSQSPRYKVTKRGQDVALRCDPISGHVSLYWYRQALGQGPEFLTYFNYEAQQDKSGLPNDRFSAERPEGSISTLTIQRTEQRDSAMYRCASSLGTGGETQYFGPGTRLLVL.

The CDR3 region has the DNA TGTGCCAGCAGCCCGACATCCGATGGCTACACCTTC. This codes for CASSPTSDGYTF. J is TRBJ1-2 and V is TRBV5-6; D is ambiguous. The CDR3 spans 12 residues. Germline V CDR1 and CDR2: SGHDT, YYEEEE. V gave up 4 bases and J gave up 6 bases, with 10 bases separating them.

The CDR3 bases are TGCAGTGCTAGTGGGGCTAGGGGGGGATACTACGAGCAGTACTTC. Translation gives CSASGARGGYYEQYF. The chain links TRBV20-1 to TRBJ2-7, with D possibly TRBD2 on 7 matching bases. The germline V gene has CDR1 DFQATT and CDR2 SNEGSKA (reference sequence). Between the trimmed V and J ends, which lost 3 bases and 3 bases, there was a span of 18 bases. CDR3 size: 15 residues.

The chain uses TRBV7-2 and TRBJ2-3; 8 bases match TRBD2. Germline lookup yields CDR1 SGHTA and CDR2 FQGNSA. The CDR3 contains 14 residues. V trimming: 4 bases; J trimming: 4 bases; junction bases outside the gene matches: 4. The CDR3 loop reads CASSWGLGADTQYF. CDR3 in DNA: TGTGCCAGCAGCTGGGGACTAGGCGCAGATACGCAGTATTTT.

The CDR3: CASSLSGGEGEKLFF. CDR3 bases: TGTGCCAGCAGCCTGTCGGGCGGGGAGGGCGAAAAACTGTTTTTT. The chain couples TRBV7-3 to TRBJ1-4; D call uncertain. Trimming cost V 5 bases and J 8 bases, with 18 bases left between them. CDR3 size: 15 residues. Germline V gives CDR1 SGHTA, CDR2 FQGTGA.

The CDR3 DNA reads TGTGCCAGTAGTATAGGGGGCAGGGTTTGGGAGACCCAGTACTTC. Translation: CASSIGGRVWETQYF. The rearrangement uses TRBV19 and TRBJ2-5, with TRBD1 as a possible D gene (5 bases). The CDR3 is 15 amino acids. Trimming left V 1 base short and J 5 bases short, with 14 bases between. Germline V gives CDR1 LNHDA, CDR2 SQIVND (reference sequence).

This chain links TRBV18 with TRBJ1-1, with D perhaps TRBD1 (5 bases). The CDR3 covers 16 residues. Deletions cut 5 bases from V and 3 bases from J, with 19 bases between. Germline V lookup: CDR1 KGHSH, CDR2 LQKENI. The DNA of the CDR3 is TGTGCCAGCTCAGGCTCCCTGGGGGGGAGGGACACTGAAGCTTTCTTT. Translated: CASSGSLGGRDTEAFF.

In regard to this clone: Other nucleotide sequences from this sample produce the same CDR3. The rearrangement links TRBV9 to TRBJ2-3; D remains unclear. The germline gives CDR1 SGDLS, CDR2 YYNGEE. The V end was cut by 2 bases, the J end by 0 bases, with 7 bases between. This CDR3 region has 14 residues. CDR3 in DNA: TGTGCCAGCAGCGTCTCAGGTAGCACAGATACGCAGTATTTT. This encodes CASSVSGSTDTQYF.

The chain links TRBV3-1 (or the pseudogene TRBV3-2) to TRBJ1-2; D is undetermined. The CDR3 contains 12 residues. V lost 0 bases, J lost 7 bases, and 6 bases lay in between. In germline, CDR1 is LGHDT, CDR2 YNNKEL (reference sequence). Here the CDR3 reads CASSQEESGYTF. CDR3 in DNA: TGTGCCAGCAGCCAAGAAGAGAGTGGCTACACCTTC.

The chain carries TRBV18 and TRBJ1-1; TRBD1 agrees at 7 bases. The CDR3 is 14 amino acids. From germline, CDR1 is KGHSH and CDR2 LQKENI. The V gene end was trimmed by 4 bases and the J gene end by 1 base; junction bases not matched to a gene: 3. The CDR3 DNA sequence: TGTGCCAGCTCACTAAGACAGGGGAACACTGAAGCTTTCTTT. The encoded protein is CASSLRQGNTEAFF.